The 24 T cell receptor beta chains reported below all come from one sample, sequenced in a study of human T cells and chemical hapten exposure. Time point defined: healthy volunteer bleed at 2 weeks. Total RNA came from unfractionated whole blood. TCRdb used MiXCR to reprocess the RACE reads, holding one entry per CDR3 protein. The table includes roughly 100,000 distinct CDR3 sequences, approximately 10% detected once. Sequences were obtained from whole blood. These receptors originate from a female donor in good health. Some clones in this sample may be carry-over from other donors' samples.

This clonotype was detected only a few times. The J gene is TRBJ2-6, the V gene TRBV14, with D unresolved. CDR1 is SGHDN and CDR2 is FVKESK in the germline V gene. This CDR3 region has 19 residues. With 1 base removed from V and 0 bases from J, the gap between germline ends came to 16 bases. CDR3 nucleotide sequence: TGTGCCAGCAGCCAAGGCCGTACAGCCATGAACTCTGGGGCCAACGTCCTGACTTTC. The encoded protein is CASSQGRTAMNSGANVLTF.

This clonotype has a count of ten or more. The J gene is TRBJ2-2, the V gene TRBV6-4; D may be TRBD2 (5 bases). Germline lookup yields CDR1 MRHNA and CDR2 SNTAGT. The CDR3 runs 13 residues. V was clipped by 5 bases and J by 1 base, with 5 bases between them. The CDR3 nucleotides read TGTGCCAGCAGTAGCGGGAACACCGGGGAGCTGTTTTTT. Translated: CASSSGNTGELFF.

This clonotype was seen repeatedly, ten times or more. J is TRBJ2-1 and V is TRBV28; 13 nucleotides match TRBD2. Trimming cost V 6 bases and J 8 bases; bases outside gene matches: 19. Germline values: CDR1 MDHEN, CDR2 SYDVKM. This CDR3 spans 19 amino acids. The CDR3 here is CASSSRVGPTSGRRDEQFF. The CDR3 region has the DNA TGTGCCAGCAGCTCGAGGGTGGGACCGACTAGCGGGAGGCGGGATGAGCAGTTCTTC.

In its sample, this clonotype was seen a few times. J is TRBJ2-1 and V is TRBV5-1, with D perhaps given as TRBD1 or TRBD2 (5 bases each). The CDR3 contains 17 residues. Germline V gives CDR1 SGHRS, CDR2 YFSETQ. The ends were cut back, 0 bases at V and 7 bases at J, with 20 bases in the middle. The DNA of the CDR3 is TGCGCCAGCAGCTTGGAGGCCCCCGGGACCGGACGGAATGAGCAGTTCTTC. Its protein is CASSLEAPGTGRNEQFF. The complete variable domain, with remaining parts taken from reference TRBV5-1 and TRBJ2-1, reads KAGVTQTPRYLIKTRGQQVTLSCSPISGHRSVSWYQQTPGQGLQFLFEYFSETQRNKGNFPGRFSGRQFSNSRSEMNVSTLELGDSALYLCASSLEAPGTGRNEQFFGPGTRLTVL.

The CDR3 is CASSRNLAGPYEQYF. The CDR3 coding sequence is TGTGCCAGCAGTCGCAATCTAGCGGGCCCCTACGAGCAGTACTTC. This chain connects TRBV28 to TRBJ2-7; TRBD2 matches 8 bases. Germline CDR1 MDHEN, CDR2 SYDVKM. The V gene end was trimmed by 5 bases and the J gene end by 2 bases; junction bases not matched to a gene: 8. The CDR3 length is 15 residues.

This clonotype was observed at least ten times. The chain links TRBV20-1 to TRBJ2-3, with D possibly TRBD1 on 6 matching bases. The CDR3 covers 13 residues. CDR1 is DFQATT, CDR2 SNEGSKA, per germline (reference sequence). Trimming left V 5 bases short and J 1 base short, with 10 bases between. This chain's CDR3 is CSALDRGTDTQYF. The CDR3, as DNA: TGCAGTGCTTTGGACAGAGGCACAGATACGCAGTATTTT.

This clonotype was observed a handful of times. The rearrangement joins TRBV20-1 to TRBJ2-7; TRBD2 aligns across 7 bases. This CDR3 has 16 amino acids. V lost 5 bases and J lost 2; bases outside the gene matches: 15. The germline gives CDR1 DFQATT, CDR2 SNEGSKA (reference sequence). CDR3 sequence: CSAYDSWDYHTYEQYF. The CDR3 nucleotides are TGCAGTGCTTATGATTCTTGGGACTACCATACCTACGAGCAGTACTTC.

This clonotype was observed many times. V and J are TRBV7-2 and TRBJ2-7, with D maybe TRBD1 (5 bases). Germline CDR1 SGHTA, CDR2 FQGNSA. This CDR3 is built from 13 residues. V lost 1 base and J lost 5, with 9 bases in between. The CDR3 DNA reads TGTGCCAGCAGCTTAGATAGGGGCCACGAGCAGTACTTC. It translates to CASSLDRGHEQYF.

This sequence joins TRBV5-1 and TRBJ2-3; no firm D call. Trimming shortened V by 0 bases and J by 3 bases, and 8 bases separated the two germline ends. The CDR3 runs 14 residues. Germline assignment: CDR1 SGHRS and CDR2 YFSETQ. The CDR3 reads CASSLGGKTDTQYF. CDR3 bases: TGCGCCAGCAGCTTGGGGGGTAAAACAGATACGCAGTATTTT.

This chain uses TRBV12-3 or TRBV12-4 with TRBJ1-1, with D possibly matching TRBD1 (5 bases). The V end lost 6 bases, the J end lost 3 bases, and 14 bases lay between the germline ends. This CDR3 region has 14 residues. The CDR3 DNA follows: TGTGCCAGCAGGACGGACAACTCGGACACTGAAGCTTTCTTT. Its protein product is CASRTDNSDTEAFF.

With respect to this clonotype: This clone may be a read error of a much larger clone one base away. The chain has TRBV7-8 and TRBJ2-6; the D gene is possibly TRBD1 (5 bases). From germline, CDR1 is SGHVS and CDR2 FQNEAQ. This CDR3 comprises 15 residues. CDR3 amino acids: CASSLQGSGANILTF. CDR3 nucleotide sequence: TGTGCCAGCAGCTTACAGGGTTCTGGGGCCAACATCCTGACTTTC.

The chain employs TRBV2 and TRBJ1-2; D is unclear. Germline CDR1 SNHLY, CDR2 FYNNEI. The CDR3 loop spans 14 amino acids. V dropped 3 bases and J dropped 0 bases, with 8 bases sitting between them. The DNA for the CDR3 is TGTGCCAGCAGTGATACCGGTACTAACTATGGCTACACCTTC. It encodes CASSDTGTNYGYTF.

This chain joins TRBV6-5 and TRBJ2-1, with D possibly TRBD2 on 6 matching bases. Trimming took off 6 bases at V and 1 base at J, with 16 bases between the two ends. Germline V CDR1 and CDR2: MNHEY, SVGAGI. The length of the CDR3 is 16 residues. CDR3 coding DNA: TGTGCCAGCAGACCGGAGGGGCGGGTTTCCTACAATGAGCAGTTCTTC. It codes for CASRPEGRVSYNEQFF.

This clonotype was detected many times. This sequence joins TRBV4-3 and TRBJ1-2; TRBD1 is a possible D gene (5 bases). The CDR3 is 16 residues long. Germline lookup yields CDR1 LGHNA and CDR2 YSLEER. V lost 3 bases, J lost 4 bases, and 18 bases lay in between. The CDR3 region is CASSHMGEGISYGYTF. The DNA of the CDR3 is TGCGCCAGCAGCCATATGGGGGAGGGGATTTCCTATGGCTACACCTTC.

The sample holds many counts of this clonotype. CDR3 sequence reads: CASKGTYSTGQYF. CDR3 bases: TGTGCCAGCAAGGGGACTTATTCTACGGGGCAGTACTTC. The V gene is TRBV2, the J gene TRBJ2-7; D is possibly TRBD2 (6 bases). CDR3 size: 13 residues. V was shortened by 7 bases and J by 9 bases, with 19 bases between the two germline ends. Germline-derived CDR1 and CDR2 are SNHLY and FYNNEI.

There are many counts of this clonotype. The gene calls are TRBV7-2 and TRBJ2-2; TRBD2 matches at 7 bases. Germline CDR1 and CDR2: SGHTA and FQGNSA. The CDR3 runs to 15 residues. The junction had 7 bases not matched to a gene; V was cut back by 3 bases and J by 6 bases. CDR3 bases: TGTGCCAGCAGCTTCTTGGGAGGGGTTGCCGGGGAGCTGTTTTTT. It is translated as CASSFLGGVAGELFF. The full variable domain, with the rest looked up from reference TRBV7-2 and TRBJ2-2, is GAGVSQSPSNKVTEKGKDVELRCDPISGHTALYWYRQSLGQGLEFLIYFQGNSAPDKSGLPSDRFSAERTGGSVSTLTIQRTQQEDSAVYLCASSFLGGVAGELFFGEGSRLTVL.

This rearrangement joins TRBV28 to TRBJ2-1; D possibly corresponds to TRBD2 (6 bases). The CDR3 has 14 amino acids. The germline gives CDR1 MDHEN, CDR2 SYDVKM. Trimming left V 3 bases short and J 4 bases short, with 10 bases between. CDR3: CASSFTSLYNEQFF. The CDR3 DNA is TGTGCCAGCAGTTTTACTAGCTTGTACAATGAGCAGTTCTTC.

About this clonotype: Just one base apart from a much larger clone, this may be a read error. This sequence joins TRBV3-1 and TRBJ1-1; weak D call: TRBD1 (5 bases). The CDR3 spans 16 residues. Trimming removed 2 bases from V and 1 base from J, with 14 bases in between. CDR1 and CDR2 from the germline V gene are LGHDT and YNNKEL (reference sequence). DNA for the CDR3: TGTGCCAGCAGCCAAAGTCAGCGGGGCCCGAACACTGAAGCTTTCTTT. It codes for CASSQSQRGPNTEAFF.

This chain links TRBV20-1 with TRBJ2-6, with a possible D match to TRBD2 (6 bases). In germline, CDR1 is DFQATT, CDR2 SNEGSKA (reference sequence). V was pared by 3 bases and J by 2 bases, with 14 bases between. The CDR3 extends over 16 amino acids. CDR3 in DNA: TGCAGTGCTAGCGGGGGACCTTCAACTGGGGCCAACGTCCTGACTTTC. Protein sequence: CSASGGPSTGANVLTF.

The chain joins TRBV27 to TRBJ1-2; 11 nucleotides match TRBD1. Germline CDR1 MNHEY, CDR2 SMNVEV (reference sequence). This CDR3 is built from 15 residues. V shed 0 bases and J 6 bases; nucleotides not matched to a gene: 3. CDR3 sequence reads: CASSLSGDRGDGYTF. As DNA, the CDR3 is TGTGCCAGCAGTTTATCGGGGGACAGGGGGGATGGCTACACCTTC.

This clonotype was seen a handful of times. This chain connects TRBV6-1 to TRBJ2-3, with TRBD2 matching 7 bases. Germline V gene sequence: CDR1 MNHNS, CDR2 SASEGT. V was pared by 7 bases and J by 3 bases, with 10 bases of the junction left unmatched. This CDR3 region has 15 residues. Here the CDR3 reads CASTMAGAGTDTQYF. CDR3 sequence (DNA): TGTGCCAGCACGATGGCGGGAGCGGGGACAGATACGCAGTATTTT.

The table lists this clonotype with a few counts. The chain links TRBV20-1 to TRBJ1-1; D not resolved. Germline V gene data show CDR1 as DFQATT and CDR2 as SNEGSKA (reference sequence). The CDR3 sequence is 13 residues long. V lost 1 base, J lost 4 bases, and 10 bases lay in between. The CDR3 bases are TGCAGTGCTAGAGTGGTAGGGCCCACTGAAGCTTTCTTT. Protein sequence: CSARVVGPTEAFF.

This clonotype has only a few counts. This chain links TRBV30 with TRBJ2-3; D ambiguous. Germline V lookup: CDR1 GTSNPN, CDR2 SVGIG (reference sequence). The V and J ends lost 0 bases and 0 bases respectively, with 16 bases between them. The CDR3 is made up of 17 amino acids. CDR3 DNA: TGTGCCTGGAGTGTAAGGTGGCGGTCCTCTAGCACAGATACGCAGTATTTT. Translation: CAWSVRWRSSSTDTQYF.

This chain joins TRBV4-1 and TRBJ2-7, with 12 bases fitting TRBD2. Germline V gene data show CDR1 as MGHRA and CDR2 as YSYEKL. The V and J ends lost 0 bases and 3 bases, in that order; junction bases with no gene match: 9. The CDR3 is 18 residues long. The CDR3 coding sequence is TGCGCCAGCAGCCAAGATGCAGGACTAGCGGGAAGGTTCTACGAGCAGTACTTC. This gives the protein CASSQDAGLAGRFYEQYF.